This T cell receptor beta chain was identified in a study of T-cell reconstitution after alpha-beta-depleted transplantation in children. Findings of the study overall: Several hundred expanded graft clones reportedly were the source of alpha-beta T cells about two months after transplant.

The V gene end was trimmed by 3 bases and the J gene end by 2 bases; junction bases not matched to a gene: 14. CDR1 and CDR2 (germline): SGHNT, YYREEE (reference sequence). The CDR3 runs 19 residues. This clonotype was recorded many times. Its antigen is not identified. Molecular barcoding with unique molecular identifiers was used for the TCRbeta library. TCRdb itself ran the PCR reads through MiXCR, one entry per CDR3 protein. The sample lists hundreds of thousands of distinct CDR3 sequences, roughly 8.2% occurring once. The sample in question was PBMCs, mostly from graft donor cells, obtained 180 days after TCRalphabeta/CD19-depleted stem cell transplant. The V gene is TRBV5-4, the J gene TRBJ2-1, with 10 bases that match TRBD2. The origin of this receptor is a male patient aged 10 to 17 who had a stem cell transplant for acute lymphoblastic leukemia, so the T cells may come from the graft donor. In DNA, the CDR3 is TGTGCCAGCAGCTGGGGACTAGCGACACAACGATCCCCCTACAATGAGCAGTTCTTC. Translating gives CASSWGLATQRSPYNEQFF.